These 18 T cell receptor beta chains originate from one sample sequenced in a study of CD8 T cells in ankylosing spondylitis. TCRdb redid the calling of the 5' RACE reads with MiXCR, one entry per CDR3 protein. Here the sample spans roughly 230,000 distinct CDR3 sequences, 7.5% to 9.5% being singletons. The sequenced material came from blood, either unsorted or a sorted T cell fraction (not recorded which). These receptors were obtained from a female donor with ankylosing spondylitis or in good health (not recorded which).

There are a few counts of this clonotype. J is TRBJ1-2 and V is TRBV20-1, with D unclear. Germline CDR1 DFQATT, CDR2 SNEGSKA (reference sequence). The CDR3 extends over 11 amino acids. V gave up 4 bases and J gave up 4 bases, with 7 bases separating them. DNA of the CDR3: TGCAGTGCTACCCCTACCTATGGCTACACCTTC. Translated: CSATPTYGYTF.

Ten or more counts support this clonotype. This rearrangement joins TRBV11-2 to TRBJ2-4; 8 positions match TRBD2. This CDR3 is built from 14 residues. The trim removed 7 bases at V and 4 bases at J, leaving 6 bases unmatched. From germline, CDR1 is SGHAT and CDR2 FQNNGV. CDR3 residues: CASTTGTRKNIQYF. The CDR3 DNA reads as TGTGCCAGCACTACCGGGACTAGGAAAAACATTCAGTACTTC. Full variable domain (rest looked up from reference TRBV11-2 and TRBJ2-4): EAGVAQSPRYKIIEKRQSVAFWCNPISGHATLYWYQQILGQGPKLLIQFQNNGVVDDSQLPKDRFSAERLKGVDSTLKIQPAKLEDSAVYLCASTTGTRKNIQYFGAGTRLSVL.

This clonotype was seen ten or more times. V usage is TRBV24-1 and J usage is TRBJ2-1; D unclear. The ends were cut back, 3 bases at V and 6 bases at J, with 2 bases in the middle. Germline V gene lookup returns CDR1 KGHDR and CDR2 SFDVKD. The CDR3 is 11 residues long. The CDR3 protein is CATSDINEQFF. The CDR3 nucleotides read TGTGCCACCAGTGATATCAATGAGCAGTTCTTC.

This clonotype was detected many times. The V call is TRBV10-3, the J call TRBJ1-5; D might be TRBD1 (6 bases). V was cut by 2 bases and J by 6 bases, with 20 bases left in between. Looked up from germline, CDR1 is ENHRY and CDR2 is SYGVKD. CDR3 length equals 17 residues. The CDR3 protein is CAISELARAGGSQPQHF. CDR3 DNA sequence: TGTGCCATCAGTGAGCTGGCCCGTGCCGGGGGCAGTCAGCCCCAGCATTTT.

In this sample, this clonotype turned up many times. The V call is TRBV20-1, the J call TRBJ2-5, with 7 bases fitting TRBD1. The CDR3 length is 15 residues. V shed 2 bases, J shed 7 bases, and the junction held 13 bases outside the gene matches. The germline CDR1 and CDR2 sequences are DFQATT and SNEGSKA (reference sequence). In DNA, the CDR3 is TGCAGTGCTAGACCCATGAGGGGGACAGATGGGACCCAGTACTTC. This translates into CSARPMRGTDGTQYF.

Turning to this clonotype: A read error is possible here, since a much larger clone lies one base away. The chain links TRBV20-1 to TRBJ2-1; no clear D. Per germline, CDR1 DFQATT and CDR2 SNEGSKA (reference sequence). This CDR3 comprises 14 residues. CDR3 sequence: CSADFHVSNNEQFF. CDR3 DNA sequence: TGCAGTGCCGACTTCCACGTCTCCAACAATGAGCAGTTCTTC.

This rearrangement joins TRBV7-9 to TRBJ2-1; TRBD2 matches 8 bases. The germline gives CDR1 SEHNR, CDR2 FQNEAQ (reference sequence). The J segment lost 10 bases and the V segment lost 1 base, leaving 9 bases of the junction unmatched. The CDR3 spans 15 residues. CDR3 DNA sequence: TGTGCCAGCAGCTTAGATACGGGACTAGTACGGGAGCAGTTCTTC. Its translation: CASSLDTGLVREQFF.

This clonotype was observed a few times. The rearrangement joins TRBV7-2 to TRBJ1-6; the D gene is possibly TRBD1 (5 bases). V lost 2 bases to trimming and J lost 9 bases, with 14 bases between them. This CDR3 region has 15 residues. Germline lookup yields CDR1 SGHTA and CDR2 FQGNSA. CDR3 protein: CASSLMGDSGSPLHF. The CDR3 DNA follows: TGTGCCAGCAGCTTAATGGGGGATTCAGGTTCACCCCTCCACTTT.

This clonotype was detected many times. The chain has TRBV3-1 and TRBJ2-1, with D unclear. Germline CDR1 reads LGHDT; CDR2 reads YNNKEL (reference sequence). Trimming removed 4 bases at V and 6 bases at J, with 10 bases between. There are 13 residues in the CDR3. This CDR3 reads CASSLFGSNEQFF. CDR3 bases: TGTGCCAGCAGCCTCTTTGGGTCCAATGAGCAGTTCTTC.

This clonotype showed up many times. This rearrangement joins TRBV7-2 to TRBJ2-7; 7 bases match TRBD1. This CDR3 has 14 amino acids. The V and J ends lost 4 bases and 3 bases, in that order; junction bases with no gene match: 6. Germline CDR1 and CDR2: SGHTA and FQGNSA. The chain's CDR3 is CASSSRTGGYEQYF. CDR3 coding DNA: TGTGCCAGCAGCTCAAGGACAGGAGGCTACGAGCAGTACTTC.

In regard to this clonotype: A much larger clone lies one base from this, so it may be a read error. The J gene is TRBJ1-5, the V gene TRBV20-1; TRBD1 is a possible D gene (5 bases). CDR1 and CDR2 from the germline V gene are DFQATT and SNEGSKA (reference sequence). This CDR3 contains 14 residues. The CDR3 loop reads CSATGSWGNQSQHF. The CDR3, as DNA: TGCAGTGCTACGGGGAGTTGGGGCAATCAGTCCCAGCATTTT.

This clonotype was counted many times. The gene calls are TRBV20-1 and TRBJ2-7; D call uncertain. This CDR3 contains 12 residues. The ends were cut back, 1 base at V and 5 bases at J, with 9 bases in the middle. The germline CDR1 and CDR2 sequences are DFQATT and SNEGSKA (reference sequence). The CDR3: CSARAPRNEQYF. CDR3 DNA: TGCAGTGCTAGAGCGCCCCGGAACGAGCAGTACTTC.

The chain carries TRBV4-1 and TRBJ2-1; 12 bases are a match to TRBD2. Looked up from germline, CDR1 is MGHRA and CDR2 is YSYEKL. This CDR3 has 16 amino acids. V was clipped by 3 bases and J by 5 bases; unmatched bases: 5. CDR3 sequence (DNA): TGCGCCAGCAGCCACCAGACTAGCGGGAGTAACAATGAGCAGTTCTTC. Residues: CASSHQTSGSNNEQFF.

In this sample, this clonotype turned up many times. This chain uses TRBV7-2 with TRBJ2-7; 10 bases match TRBD2. There are 14 residues in the CDR3. The ends lost 3 bases at V and 5 bases at J; junction bases unmatched: 4. Germline V gene lookup returns CDR1 SGHTA and CDR2 FQGNSA. The CDR3 region is CASSLSGRVDEQYF. The CDR3 coding sequence is TGTGCCAGCAGCTTGAGCGGGAGGGTAGACGAGCAGTACTTC.

This clonotype was seen ten or more times. The junction departs from germline at one end; a sequencing error may be responsible. This rearrangement joins TRBV7-2 to TRBJ2-2, with D perhaps being TRBD1 or TRBD2 (5 bases each). CDR3 length equals 14 residues. Per the germline V gene, CDR1 is SGHTA and CDR2 is FQGNSA. The CDR3 DNA reads TGTGCCAGCAGTTTAGGGGAGTACACCGGGGAGCTGTTTTTT. This sequence encodes CASSLGEYTGELFF.

This clonotype appeared many times. The chain is built from TRBV10-3 and TRBJ2-7; D gene unclear. The CDR3 loop spans 14 amino acids. In germline, CDR1 is ENHRY, CDR2 SYGVKD. The V end lost 0 bases, the J end lost 1 base, and 7 bases lay between the germline ends. The CDR3 reads CAISESMTSYEQYF. CDR3 in DNA: TGTGCCATCAGTGAGTCGATGACATCCTACGAGCAGTACTTC.

In this sample, this clonotype turned up many times. The chain couples TRBV7-2 to TRBJ2-5; 9 bases are a match to TRBD1. Germline V gene data show CDR1 as SGHTA and CDR2 as FQGNSA. The CDR3 is 16 amino acids. Unmatched junction bases numbered 12, after V lost 5 bases and J lost 5 bases. CDR3 region: CASSTGTGFTGETQYF. The DNA for the CDR3 is TGTGCCAGCAGCACTGGGACAGGGTTTACGGGGGAGACCCAGTACTTC.

This clonotype was seen repeatedly, ten times or more. This sequence joins TRBV7-2 and TRBJ2-5; TRBD2 agrees at 8 bases. Germline V lookup: CDR1 SGHTA, CDR2 FQGNSA. The CDR3 length is 16 residues. J was trimmed by 5 bases and V by 4 bases; bases with no gene match: 12. Here the CDR3 reads CASSSVAGRAGETQYF. The DNA for the CDR3 is TGTGCCAGCAGCTCAGTAGCCGGGAGGGCCGGGGAGACCCAGTACTTC.